The clone carrying this T cell receptor beta chain was observed a handful of times. Data came from immunoSEQ multiplex PCR; TCRdb stores just in-frame clones and leaves some out. This sample has tens of thousands of clones; roughly 90% occur once, and the top ten carry approximately 0.67%. The sample belongs to a study of T cell changes during pregnancy in multiple sclerosis. Germline V CDR1 and CDR2: MGHRA, YSYEKL. Trimming cost V 1 base and J 4 bases, with 12 bases left between them. The CDR3 totals 15 residues. The origin of this receptor is a female donor with multiple sclerosis, enrolled in a pregnancy study. The J gene is TRBJ2-3, the V gene TRBV4-1; no clear D gene. The specimen comprised CD4+ T cells from peripheral blood mononuclear cells, sampled in the first trimester of pregnancy. The CDR3 loop is CASSQGRLTPDTQYF. For the CDR3, the DNA is TGCGCCAGCAGCCAAGGTAGACTCACCCCAGATACGCAGTATTTT.